This T cell receptor beta chain was captured in a study of T cell responses to AZD1222 COVID-19 vaccine. Germline lookup yields CDR1 SGHAT and CDR2 FQNNGV. CDR3 size: 16 residues. Trimming cost V 5 bases and J 5 bases; bases outside gene matches: 12. Only in-frame clones appear in the TCRdb table, and some are missing; sequencing was by immunoSEQ multiplex PCR. The sample carries roughly 150,000 clones, around 89% recorded once. The clonotype comes from an adult in good health. The chain joins TRBV11-2 to TRBJ2-1; 7 bases fit TRBD2. The sequenced sample was peripheral blood, obtained on day 0 of AZD1222 vaccination. The CDR3 DNA is TGTGCCAGCAGCCCAAGCGTGCCGGGACTAAACAATGAGCAGTTCTTC. Amino acids: CASSPSVPGLNNEQFF.